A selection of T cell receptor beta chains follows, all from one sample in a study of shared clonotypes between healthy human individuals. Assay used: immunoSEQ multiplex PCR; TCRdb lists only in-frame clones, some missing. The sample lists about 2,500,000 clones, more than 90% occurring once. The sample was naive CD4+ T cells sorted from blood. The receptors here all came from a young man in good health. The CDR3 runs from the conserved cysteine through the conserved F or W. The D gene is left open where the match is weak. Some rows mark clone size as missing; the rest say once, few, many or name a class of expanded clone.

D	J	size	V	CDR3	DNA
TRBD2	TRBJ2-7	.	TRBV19	CASSSVSGSGSSSYEQYF	TGTGCCAGTAGTAGTGTTAGCGGGAGTGGATCGTCCTCCTACGAGCAGTACTTC
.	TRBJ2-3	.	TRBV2	CASSVGQKSTDTQYF	TGTGCCAGCAGTGTGGGGCAGAAAAGCACAGATACGCAGTATTTT
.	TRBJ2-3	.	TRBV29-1	CSAGDLRRGPDTQYF	TGCAGCGCAGGGGACTTGAGAAGGGGGCCAGATACGCAGTATTTT
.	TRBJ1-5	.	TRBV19	CASSIGGELNQPQHF	TGTGCCAGTAGTATCGGCGGGGAACTCAATCAGCCCCAGCATTTT
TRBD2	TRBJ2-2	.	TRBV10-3	CAIRNSGGPNTGELFF	TGTGCCATCAGAAACTCGGGGGGACCGAACACCGGGGAGCTGTTTTTT
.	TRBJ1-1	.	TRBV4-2	CASSAELGSGTEAFF	TGTGCCAGCAGCGCAGAGCTAGGGAGCGGCACTGAAGCTTTCTTT
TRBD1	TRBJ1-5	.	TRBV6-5	CASRRQGPGNQPQHF	TGTGCCAGCAGGAGACAGGGTCCGGGCAATCAGCCCCAGCATTTT
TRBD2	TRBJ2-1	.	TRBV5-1	CASSLGTSANNEQFF	TGCGCCAGCAGCTTGGGGACTAGCGCGAACAATGAGCAGTTCTTC
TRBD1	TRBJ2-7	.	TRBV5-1	CASSFGQAPYEQYF	TGCGCCAGCAGCTTTGGACAGGCCCCCTACGAGCAGTACTTC
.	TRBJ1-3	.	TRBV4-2	CASSQDPKGFGNTIYF	TGTGCCAGCAGCCAAGATCCGAAGGGGTTTGGAAACACCATATATTTT
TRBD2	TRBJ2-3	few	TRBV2	CASSRDYTDTQYF	TGTGCCAGCAGTAGGGACTACACAGATACGCAGTATTTT
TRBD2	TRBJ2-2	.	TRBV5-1	CASSLLREAARKGGELFF	TGCGCCAGCAGCTTGCTACGGGAGGCTGCTCGGAAGGGCGGGGAGCTGTTTTTT
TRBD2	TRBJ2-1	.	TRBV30	CAWSEEGTSGSRQFF	TGTGCCTGGAGTGAGGAGGGGACTAGCGGGAGTCGGCAGTTCTTC
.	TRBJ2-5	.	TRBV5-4	CASSADGLQETQYF	TGTGCCAGCAGCGCAGACGGACTCCAAGAGACCCAGTACTTC
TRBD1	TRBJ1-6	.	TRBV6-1	CATTGQGFNSPLHF	TGTGCCACCACGGGACAGGGGTTTAATTCACCCCTCCACTTT
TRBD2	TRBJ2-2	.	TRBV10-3	CATRLATTGELFF	TGTGCCACCCGACTAGCTACCACCGGGGAGCTGTTTTTT
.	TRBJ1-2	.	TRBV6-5	CASSYLVGGNGYTF	TGTGCCAGCAGTTACCTCGTAGGGGGGAATGGCTACACCTTC
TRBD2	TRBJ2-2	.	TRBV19	CASSPLAGGLGGGELFF	TGTGCCAGTAGTCCCCTAGCGGGCGGTCTCGGGGGCGGGGAGCTGTTTTTT
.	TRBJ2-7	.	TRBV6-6	CASGGRLRTYEQYF	TGTGCCAGCGGAGGGAGACTAAGGACCTACGAGCAGTACTTC
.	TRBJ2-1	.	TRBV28	CASSTSVDEQFF	TGTGCCAGCAGCACCTCTGTCGATGAGCAGTTCTTC
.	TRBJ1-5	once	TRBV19	CASSTVGGGNQPQHF	TGTGCCAGTAGTACGGTCGGAGGGGGAAATCAGCCCCAGCATTTT
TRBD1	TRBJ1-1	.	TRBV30	CAWRGQKNTEAFF	TGTGCCTGGAGGGGACAGAAGAACACTGAAGCTTTCTTT
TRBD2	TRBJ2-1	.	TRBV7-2	CASSLERGGYNEQFF	TGTGCCAGCAGCTTAGAGCGGGGGGGCTACAATGAGCAGTTCTTC
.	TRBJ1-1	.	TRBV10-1	CATARQVGTEAFF	TGCGCCACCGCCCGACAGGTTGGGACTGAAGCTTTCTTT
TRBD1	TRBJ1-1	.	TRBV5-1	CASSLADRRNTEAFF	TGCGCCAGCAGCTTGGCGGACAGGAGGAACACTGAAGCTTTCTTT
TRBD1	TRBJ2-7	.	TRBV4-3	CASSLGQGSDEQYF	TGCGCCAGCAGCCTGGGACAGGGTAGCGACGAGCAGTACTTC
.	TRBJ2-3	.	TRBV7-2	CASSLSGGGADTQYF	TGTGCCAGCAGCTTAAGCGGCGGGGGCGCGGATACGCAGTATTTT
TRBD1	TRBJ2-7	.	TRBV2	CASKADRGREGKRAAGSSYEQYF	TGTGCCAGCAAAGCGGACAGGGGGCGCGAGGGTAAAAGGGCAGCTGGTTCCTCCTACGAGCAGTACTTC
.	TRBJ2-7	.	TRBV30	CAWSAARGGRSSYEQYF	TGTGCCTGGAGTGCTGCCCGGGGTGGTCGTAGCTCCTACGAGCAGTACTTC
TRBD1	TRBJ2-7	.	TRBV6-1	CATQSRQGVYEQYF	TGTGCCACCCAAAGCCGACAGGGGGTCTACGAGCAGTACTTC
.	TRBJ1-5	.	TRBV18	CASSPAASTQPQHF	TGTGCCAGCTCACCAGCGGCAAGTACTCAGCCCCAGCATTTT
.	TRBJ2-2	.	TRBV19	CASSIGFFGQNTGELFF	TGTGCCAGTAGTATAGGTTTTTTTGGACAGAACACCGGGGAGCTGTTTTTT
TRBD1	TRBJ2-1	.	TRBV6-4	CASSATGVGEQFF	TGTGCCAGCAGTGCGACAGGGGTAGGTGAGCAGTTCTTC
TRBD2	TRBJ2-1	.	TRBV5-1	CASFPTSGRDNEQFF	TGCGCCAGCTTTCCGACTAGCGGGAGGGATAATGAGCAGTTCTTC
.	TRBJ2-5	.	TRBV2	CASSEVSYQETQYF	TGTGCCAGCAGTGAAGTATCATATCAAGAGACCCAGTACTTC
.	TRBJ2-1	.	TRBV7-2	CASSLVGQGGINEQFF	TGTGCCAGCAGCTTAGTGGGGCAGGGGGGGATCAATGAGCAGTTCTTC
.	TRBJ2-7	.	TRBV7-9	CASSLQDYEQYF	TGTGCCAGCAGCCTACAGGACTACGAGCAGTACTTC
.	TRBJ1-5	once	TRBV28	CASSFSGPQHF	TGTGCCAGCAGTTTCTCTGGGCCCCAGCATTTT
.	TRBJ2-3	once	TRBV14	CASSQDSVWRDQGDTQYF	TGTGCCAGCAGCCAAGATTCTGTATGGCGGGACCAGGGGGATACGCAGTATTTT
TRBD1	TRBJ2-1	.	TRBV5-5	CASSRDRVNEQFF	TGTGCCAGCAGCCGTGACAGGGTCAATGAGCAGTTCTTC